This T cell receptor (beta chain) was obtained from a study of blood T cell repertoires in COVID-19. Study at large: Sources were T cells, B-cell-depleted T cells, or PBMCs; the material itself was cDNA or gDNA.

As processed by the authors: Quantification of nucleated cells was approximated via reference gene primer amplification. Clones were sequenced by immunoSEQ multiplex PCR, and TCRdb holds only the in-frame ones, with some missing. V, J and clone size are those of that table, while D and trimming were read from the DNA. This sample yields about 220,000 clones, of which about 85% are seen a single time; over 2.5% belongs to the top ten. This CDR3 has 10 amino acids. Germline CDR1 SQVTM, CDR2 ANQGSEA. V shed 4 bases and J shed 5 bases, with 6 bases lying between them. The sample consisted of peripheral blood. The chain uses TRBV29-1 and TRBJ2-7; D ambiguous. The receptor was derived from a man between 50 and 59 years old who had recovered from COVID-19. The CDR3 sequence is CSVVTHEQYF. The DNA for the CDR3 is TGCAGCGTTGTAACACACGAGCAGTACTTC.